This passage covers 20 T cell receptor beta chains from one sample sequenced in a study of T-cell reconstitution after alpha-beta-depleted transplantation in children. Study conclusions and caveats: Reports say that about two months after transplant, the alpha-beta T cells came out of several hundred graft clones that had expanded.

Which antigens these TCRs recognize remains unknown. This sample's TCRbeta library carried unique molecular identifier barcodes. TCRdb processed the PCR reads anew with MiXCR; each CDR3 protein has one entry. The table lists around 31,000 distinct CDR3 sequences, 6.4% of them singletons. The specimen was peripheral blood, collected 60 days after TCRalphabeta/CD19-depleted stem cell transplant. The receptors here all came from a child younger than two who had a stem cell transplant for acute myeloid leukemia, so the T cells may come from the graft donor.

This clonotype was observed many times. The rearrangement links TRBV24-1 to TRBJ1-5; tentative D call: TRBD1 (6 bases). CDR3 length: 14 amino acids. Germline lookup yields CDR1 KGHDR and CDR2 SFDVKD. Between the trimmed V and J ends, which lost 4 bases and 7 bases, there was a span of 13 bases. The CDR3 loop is CATSDTGRGQPQHF. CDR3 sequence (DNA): TGTGCCACCAGTGACACAGGGAGAGGACAGCCCCAGCATTTT.

CDR3: CASSSNWVTEAFF. The CDR3 DNA follows: TGTGCCAGTAGTTCGAATTGGGTCACTGAAGCTTTCTTT. The chain employs TRBV19 and TRBJ1-1; no clear D gene. V was trimmed by 5 bases and J by 4 bases, leaving 11 bases between them. Germline-derived CDR1 and CDR2 are LNHDA and SQIVND (reference sequence). The CDR3 is 13 residues long.

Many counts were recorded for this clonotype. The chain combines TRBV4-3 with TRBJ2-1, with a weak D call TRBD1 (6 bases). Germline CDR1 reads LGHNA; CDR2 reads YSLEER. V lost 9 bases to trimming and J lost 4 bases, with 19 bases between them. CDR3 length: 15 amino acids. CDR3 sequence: CASSLGRGAYNEQFF. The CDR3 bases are TGCGCCAGTTCCCTTGGCAGGGGCGCTTACAATGAGCAGTTCTTC.

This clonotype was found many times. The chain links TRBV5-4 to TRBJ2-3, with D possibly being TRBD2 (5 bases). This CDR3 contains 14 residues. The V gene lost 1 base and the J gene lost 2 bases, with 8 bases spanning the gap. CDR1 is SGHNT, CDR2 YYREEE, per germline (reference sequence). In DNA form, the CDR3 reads TGTGCCAGCAGCTTGACTAGAGTCACAGATACGCAGTATTTT. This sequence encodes CASSLTRVTDTQYF. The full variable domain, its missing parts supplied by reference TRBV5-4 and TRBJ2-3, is ETGVTQSPTHLIKTRGQQVTLRCSSQSGHNTVSWYQQALGQGPQFIFQYYREEENGRGNFPPRFSGLQFPNYSSELNVNALELDDSALYLCASSLTRVTDTQYFGPGTRLTVL.

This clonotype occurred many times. CDR3 amino acids: CASRSTGTSGREFF. The CDR3 bases are TGTGCCAGCAGATCCACCGGGACTAGCGGGAGGGAGTTCTTC. The rearrangement links TRBV6-5 to TRBJ2-1; 16 bases match TRBD2. With 6 bases clipped from V and 14 bases from J, the junction kept 7 bases outside the gene matches. Germline CDR1 reads MNHEY; CDR2 reads SVGAGI. The CDR3 is 14 residues long.

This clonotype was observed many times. The CDR3 sequence is CASSREGGEKLFF. CDR3 DNA: TGTGCCAGCAGTCGCGAGGGGGGAGAAAAACTGTTTTTT. The J gene is TRBJ1-4, the V gene TRBV2, with D possibly matching TRBD1 (6 bases). The germline CDR1 and CDR2 sequences are SNHLY and FYNNEI. The V end was cut by 5 bases, the J end by 8 bases, with 12 bases between. The CDR3 spans 13 residues.

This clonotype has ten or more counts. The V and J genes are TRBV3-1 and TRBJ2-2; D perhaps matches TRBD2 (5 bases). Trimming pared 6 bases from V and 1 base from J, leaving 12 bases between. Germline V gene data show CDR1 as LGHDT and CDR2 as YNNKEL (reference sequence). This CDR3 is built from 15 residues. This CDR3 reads CASRVRGWNTGELFF. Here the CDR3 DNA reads TGTGCCAGCAGAGTGAGAGGGTGGAACACCGGGGAGCTGTTTTTT.

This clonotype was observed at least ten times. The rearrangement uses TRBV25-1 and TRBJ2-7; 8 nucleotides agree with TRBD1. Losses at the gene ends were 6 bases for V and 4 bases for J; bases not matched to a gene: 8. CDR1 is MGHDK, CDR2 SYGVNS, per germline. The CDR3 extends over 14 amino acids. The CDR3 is CASRRTGGLYEQYF. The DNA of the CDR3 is TGTGCCAGCAGGAGAACAGGGGGATTATACGAGCAGTACTTC.

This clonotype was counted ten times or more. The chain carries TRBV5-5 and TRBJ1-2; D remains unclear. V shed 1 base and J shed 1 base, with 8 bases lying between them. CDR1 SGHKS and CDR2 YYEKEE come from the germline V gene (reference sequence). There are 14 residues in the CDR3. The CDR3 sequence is CASSLPAYNYGYTF. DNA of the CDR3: TGTGCCAGCAGCTTGCCAGCCTATAACTATGGCTACACCTTC.

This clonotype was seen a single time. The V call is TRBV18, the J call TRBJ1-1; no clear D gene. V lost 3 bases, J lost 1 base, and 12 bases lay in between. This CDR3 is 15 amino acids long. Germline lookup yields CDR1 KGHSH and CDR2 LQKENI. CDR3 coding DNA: TGTGCCAGCTCACCCCCCTCCGCCGCGAACACTGAAGCTTTCTTT. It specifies CASSPPSAANTEAFF. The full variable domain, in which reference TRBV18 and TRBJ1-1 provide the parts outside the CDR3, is NAGVMQNPRHLVRRRGQEARLRCSPMKGHSHVYWYRQLPEEGLKFMVYLQKENIIDESGMPKERFSAEFPKEGPSILRIQQVVRGDSAAYFCASSPPSAANTEAFFGQGTRLTVV.

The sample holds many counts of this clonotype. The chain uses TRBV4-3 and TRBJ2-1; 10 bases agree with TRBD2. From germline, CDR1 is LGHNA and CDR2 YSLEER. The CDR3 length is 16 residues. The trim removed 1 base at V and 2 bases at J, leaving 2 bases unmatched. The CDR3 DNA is TGCGCCAGCAGCCAAGGGCTAGCGGGGGCCTACAATGAGCAGTTCTTC. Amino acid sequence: CASSQGLAGAYNEQFF.

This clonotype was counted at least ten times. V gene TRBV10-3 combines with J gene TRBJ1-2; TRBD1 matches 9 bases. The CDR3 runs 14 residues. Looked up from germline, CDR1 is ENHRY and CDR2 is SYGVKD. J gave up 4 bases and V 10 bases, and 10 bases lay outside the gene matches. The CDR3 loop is CASTGTGIFYGYTF. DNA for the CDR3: TGTGCCAGTACCGGGACAGGGATTTTCTATGGCTACACCTTC.

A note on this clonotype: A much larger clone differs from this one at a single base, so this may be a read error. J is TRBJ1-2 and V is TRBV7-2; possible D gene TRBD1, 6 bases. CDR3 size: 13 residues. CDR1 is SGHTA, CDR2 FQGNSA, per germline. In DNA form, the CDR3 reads TGTGCCAGCAGCTATAGGGGGGACTATGCCTACACCTTC. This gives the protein CASSYRGDYAYTF.

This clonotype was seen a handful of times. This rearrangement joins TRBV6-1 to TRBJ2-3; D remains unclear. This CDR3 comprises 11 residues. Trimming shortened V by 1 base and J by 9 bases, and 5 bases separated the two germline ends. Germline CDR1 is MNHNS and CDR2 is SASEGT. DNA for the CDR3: TGTGCCAGCAGTGAAGGAAGGACGCAGTATTTT. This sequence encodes CASSEGRTQYF.

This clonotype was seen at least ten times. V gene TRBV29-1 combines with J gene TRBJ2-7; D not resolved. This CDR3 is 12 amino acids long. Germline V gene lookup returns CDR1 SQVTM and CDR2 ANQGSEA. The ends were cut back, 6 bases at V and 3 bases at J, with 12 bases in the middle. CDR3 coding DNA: TGCAGCGTGTATTCAGTGATCTACGAGCAGTACTTC. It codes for CSVYSVIYEQYF.

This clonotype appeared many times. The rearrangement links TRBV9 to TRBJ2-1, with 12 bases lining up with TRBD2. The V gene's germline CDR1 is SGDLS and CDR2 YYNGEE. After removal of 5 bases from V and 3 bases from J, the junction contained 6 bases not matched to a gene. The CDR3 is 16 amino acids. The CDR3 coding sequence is TGTGCCAGCAGTCCTAGCGGGGGGGCCTTCTACAATGAGCAGTTCTTC. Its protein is CASSPSGGAFYNEQFF.

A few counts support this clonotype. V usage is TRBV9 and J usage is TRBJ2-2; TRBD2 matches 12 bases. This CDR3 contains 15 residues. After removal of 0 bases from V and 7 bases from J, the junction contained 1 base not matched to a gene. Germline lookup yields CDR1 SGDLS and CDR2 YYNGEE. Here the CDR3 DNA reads TGTGCCAGCAGCGTAGGACTAGCGGGAGACGGGGAGCTGTTTTTT. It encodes CASSVGLAGDGELFF. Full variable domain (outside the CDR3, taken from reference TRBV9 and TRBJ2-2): DSGVTQTPKHLITATGQRVTLRCSPRSGDLSVYWYQQSLDQGLQFLIQYYNGEERAKGNILERFSAQQFPDLHSELNLSSLELGDSALYFCASSVGLAGDGELFFGEGSRLTVL.

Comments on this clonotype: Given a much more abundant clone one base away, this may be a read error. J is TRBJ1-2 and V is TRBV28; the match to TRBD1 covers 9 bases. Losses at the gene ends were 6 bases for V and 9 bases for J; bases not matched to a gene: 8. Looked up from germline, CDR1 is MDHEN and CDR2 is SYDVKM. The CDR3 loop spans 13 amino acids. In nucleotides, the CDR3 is TGTGCCAGCAGATCGACAGGGGGGACTAGCTACACCTTC. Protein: CASRSTGGTSYTF.

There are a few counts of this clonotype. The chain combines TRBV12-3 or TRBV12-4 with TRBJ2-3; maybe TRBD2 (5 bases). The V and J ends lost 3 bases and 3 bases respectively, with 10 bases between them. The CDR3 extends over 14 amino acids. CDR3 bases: TGTGCCAGCAGTTTCGCCGGGGAGACAGATACGCAGTATTTT. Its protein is CASSFAGETDTQYF.

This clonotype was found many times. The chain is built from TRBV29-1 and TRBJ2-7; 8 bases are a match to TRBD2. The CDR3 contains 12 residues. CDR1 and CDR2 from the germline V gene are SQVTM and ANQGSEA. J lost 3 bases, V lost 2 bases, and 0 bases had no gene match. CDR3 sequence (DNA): TGCAGCGTTGAAAGCGGGAGCTACGAGCAGTACTTC. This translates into CSVESGSYEQYF.